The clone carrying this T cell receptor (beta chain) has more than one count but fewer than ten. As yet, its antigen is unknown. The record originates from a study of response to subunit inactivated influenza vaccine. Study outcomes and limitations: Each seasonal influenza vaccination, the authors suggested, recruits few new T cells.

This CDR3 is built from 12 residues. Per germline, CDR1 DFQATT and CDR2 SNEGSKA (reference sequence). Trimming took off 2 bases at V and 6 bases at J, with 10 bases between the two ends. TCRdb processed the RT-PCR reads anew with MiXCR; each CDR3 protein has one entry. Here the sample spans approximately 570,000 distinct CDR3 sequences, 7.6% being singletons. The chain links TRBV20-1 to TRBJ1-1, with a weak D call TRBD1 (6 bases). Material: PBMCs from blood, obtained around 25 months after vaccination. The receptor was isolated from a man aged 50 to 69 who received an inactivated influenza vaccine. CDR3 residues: CSARPGVSEAFF. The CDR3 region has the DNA TGCAGTGCTAGACCAGGGGTGTCTGAAGCTTTCTTT.